The clone carrying this T cell receptor beta chain was seen only once. CDR1 and CDR2 from the germline V gene are MNHEY and SVGEGT. There are 11 residues in the CDR3. V lost 3 bases and J lost 3, with 3 bases in between. Some clones are missing from TCRdb's copy, which holds only in-frame ones; the method was immunoSEQ multiplex PCR. The sample contains roughly 230,000 clones, almost 85% of which appear only once. These data are taken from a study of blood T cell repertoires in COVID-19. This TCR derives from a man aged 50 to 60 with COVID-19, enrolled during active disease. The chain recombines TRBV6-2 or TRBV6-3 with TRBJ2-7, with D hard to call. The sequenced sample was peripheral blood. The CDR3 nucleotides read TGTGCCAGCAGTTATATCTACGAGCAGTACTTC. Protein: CASSYIYEQYF.